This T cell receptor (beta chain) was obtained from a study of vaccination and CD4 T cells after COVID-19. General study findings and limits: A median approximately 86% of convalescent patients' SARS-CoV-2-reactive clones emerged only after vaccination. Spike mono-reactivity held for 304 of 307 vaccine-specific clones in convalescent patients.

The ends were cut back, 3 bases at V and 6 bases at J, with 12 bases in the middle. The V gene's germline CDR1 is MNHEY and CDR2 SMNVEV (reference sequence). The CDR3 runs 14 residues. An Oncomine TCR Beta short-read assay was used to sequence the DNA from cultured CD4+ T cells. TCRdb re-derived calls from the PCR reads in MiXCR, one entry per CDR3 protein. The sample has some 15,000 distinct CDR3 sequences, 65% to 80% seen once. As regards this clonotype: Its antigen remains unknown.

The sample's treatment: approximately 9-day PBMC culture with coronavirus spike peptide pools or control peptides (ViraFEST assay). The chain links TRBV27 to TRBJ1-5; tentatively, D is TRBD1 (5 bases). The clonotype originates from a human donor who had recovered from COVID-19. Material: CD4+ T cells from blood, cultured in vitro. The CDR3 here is CASSLGVRSQPQHF. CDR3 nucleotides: TGTGCCAGCAGTTTGGGGGTCAGGAGTCAGCCCCAGCATTTT.